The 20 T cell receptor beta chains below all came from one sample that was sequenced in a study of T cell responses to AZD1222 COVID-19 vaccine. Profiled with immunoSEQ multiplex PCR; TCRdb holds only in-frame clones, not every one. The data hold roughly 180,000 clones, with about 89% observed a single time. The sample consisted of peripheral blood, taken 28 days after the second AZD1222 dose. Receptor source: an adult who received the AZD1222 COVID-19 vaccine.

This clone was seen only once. The CDR3 DNA reads as TGTGCCACCAGCAGTGCTGACAGGGGGCTCGGCAATCAGCCCCAGCATTTT. Translated, it gives CATSSADRGLGNQPQHF. This sequence joins TRBV15 and TRBJ1-5; TRBD1 aligns across 10 bases. The CDR3 extends over 17 amino acids. CDR1 is LNHNV, CDR2 YYDKDF, per germline (reference sequence). With V trimmed by 3 bases and J by 2 bases, 7 bases remained unmatched.

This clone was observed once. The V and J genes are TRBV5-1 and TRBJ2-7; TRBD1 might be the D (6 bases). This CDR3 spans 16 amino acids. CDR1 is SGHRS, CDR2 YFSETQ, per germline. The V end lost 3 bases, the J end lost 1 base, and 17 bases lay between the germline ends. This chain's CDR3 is CASSWGTPTNSYEQYF. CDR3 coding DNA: TGCGCCAGCAGCTGGGGGACACCCACTAATTCCTACGAGCAGTACTTC.

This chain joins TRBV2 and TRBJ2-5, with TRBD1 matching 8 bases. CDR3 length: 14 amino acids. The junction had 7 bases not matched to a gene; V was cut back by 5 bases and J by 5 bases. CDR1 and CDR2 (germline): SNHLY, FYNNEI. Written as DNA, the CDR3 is TGTGCCAGCAGTTCGCAGGGGGCCTGGGAGACCCAGTACTTC. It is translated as CASSSQGAWETQYF. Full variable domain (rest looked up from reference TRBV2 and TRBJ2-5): EPEVTQTPSHQVTQMGQEVILRCVPISNHLYFYWYRQILGQKVEFLVSFYNNEISEKSEIFDDQFSVERPDGSNFTLKIRSTKLEDSAMYFCASSSQGAWETQYFGPGTRLLVL.

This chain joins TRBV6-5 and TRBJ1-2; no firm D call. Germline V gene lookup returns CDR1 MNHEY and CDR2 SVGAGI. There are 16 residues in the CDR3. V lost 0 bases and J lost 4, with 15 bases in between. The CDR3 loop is CASSYSTASPFYGYTF. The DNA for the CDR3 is TGTGCCAGCAGTTACTCAACGGCGTCCCCTTTCTATGGCTACACCTTC.

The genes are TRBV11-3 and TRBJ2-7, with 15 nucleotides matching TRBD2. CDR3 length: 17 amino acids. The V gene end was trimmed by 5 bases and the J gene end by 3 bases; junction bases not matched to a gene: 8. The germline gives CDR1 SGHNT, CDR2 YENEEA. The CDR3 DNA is TGTGCCAGCAGCCCCGGACCGGGACTAGCGGGAGGCTACGAGCAGTACTTC. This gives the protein CASSPGPGLAGGYEQYF.

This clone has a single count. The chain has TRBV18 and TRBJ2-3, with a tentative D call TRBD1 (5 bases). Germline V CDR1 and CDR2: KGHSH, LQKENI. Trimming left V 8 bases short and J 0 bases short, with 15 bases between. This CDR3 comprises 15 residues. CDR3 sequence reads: CASTSRAPSTDTQYF. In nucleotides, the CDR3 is TGTGCCAGCACAAGCAGGGCCCCTAGCACAGATACGCAGTATTTT.

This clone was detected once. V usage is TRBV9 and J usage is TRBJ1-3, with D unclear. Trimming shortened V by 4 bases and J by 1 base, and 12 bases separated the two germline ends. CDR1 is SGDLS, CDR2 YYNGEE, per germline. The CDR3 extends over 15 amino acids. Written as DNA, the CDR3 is TGTGCCAGCAGCATAGGATCCACTTCTGGAAACACCATATATTTT. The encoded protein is CASSIGSTSGNTIYF.

CDR3 sequence reads: CASSLLWEGYNEQFF. The DNA of the CDR3 is TGTGCCAGCAGTTTACTATGGGAGGGGTACAATGAGCAGTTCTTC. The chain combines TRBV27 with TRBJ2-1; 7 bases agree with TRBD2. The CDR3 length is 15 residues. In germline, CDR1 is MNHEY, CDR2 SMNVEV (reference sequence). V gave up 2 bases and J gave up 4 bases; unmatched junction bases: 5.

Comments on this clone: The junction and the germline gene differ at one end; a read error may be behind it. Here the CDR3 reads CASSSLTPPGLF. The CDR3 coding sequence is TGTGCCAGCAGCTCACTAACGCCTCCGGGACTCTTC. V usage is TRBV11-2 and J usage is TRBJ2-1; D tentatively reads TRBD1 or TRBD2 (5 bases each). This CDR3 is built from 12 residues. Germline CDR1 and CDR2: SGHAT and FQNNGV.

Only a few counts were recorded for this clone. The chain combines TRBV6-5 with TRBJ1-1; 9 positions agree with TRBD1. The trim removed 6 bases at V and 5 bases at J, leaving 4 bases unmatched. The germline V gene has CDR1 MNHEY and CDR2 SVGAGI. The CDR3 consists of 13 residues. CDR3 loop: CASRHDRGTEAFF. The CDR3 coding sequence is TGTGCCAGCAGACATGACAGGGGGACTGAAGCTTTCTTT.

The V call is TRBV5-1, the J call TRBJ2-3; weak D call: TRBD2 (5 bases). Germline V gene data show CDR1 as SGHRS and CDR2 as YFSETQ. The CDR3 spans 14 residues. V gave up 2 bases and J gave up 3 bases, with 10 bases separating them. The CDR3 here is CASSFGSGTDTQYF. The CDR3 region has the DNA TGCGCCAGCAGCTTCGGGTCGGGGACAGATACGCAGTATTTT.

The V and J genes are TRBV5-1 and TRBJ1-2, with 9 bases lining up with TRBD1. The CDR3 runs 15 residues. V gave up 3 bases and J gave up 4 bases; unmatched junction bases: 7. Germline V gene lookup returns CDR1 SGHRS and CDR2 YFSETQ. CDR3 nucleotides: TGCGCCAGCAGCTCCGGGACAGGGATGATCTATGGCTACACCTTC. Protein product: CASSSGTGMIYGYTF.

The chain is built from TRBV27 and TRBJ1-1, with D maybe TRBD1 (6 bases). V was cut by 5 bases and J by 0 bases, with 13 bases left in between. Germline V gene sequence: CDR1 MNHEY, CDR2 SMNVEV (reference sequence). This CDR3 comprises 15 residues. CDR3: CASSTRTDLNTEAFF. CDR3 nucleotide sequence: TGTGCCAGCAGTACCCGGACAGACCTGAACACTGAAGCTTTCTTT.

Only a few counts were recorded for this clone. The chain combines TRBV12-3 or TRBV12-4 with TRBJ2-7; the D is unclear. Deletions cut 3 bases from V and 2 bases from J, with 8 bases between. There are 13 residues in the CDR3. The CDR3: CASSFSRTYEQYF. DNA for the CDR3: TGTGCCAGCAGTTTTTCCAGGACCTACGAGCAGTACTTC.

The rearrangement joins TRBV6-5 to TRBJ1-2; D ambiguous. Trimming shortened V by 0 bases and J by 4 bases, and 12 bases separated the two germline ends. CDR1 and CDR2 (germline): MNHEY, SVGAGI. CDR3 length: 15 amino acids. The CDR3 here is CASSYSPWSLYGYTF. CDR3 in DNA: TGTGCCAGCAGTTACTCCCCATGGTCTCTCTATGGCTACACCTTC.

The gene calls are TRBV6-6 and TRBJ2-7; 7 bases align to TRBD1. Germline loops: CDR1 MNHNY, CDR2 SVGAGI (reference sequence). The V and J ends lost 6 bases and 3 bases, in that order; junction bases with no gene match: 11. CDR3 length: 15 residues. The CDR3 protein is CASRPGTERYYEQYF. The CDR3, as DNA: TGTGCCAGCAGACCCGGGACAGAAAGGTACTACGAGCAGTACTTC.

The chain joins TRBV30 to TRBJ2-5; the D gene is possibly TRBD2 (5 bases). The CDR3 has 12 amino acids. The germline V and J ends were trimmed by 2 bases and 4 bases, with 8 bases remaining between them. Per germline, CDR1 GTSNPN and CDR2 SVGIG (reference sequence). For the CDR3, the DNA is TGTGCCTGGAGTCTCCGGGGAGAGACCCAGTACTTC. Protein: CAWSLRGETQYF.

The CDR3, as DNA: TGTGCCAGCAGGTCACGCGGGACAGGATATGGCTACACCTTC. Its protein product is CASRSRGTGYGYTF. This chain links TRBV6-5 with TRBJ1-2; TRBD1 matches 8 bases. The CDR3 spans 14 residues. Trimming cost V 6 bases and J 5 bases; bases outside gene matches: 8. Per germline, CDR1 MNHEY and CDR2 SVGAGI.

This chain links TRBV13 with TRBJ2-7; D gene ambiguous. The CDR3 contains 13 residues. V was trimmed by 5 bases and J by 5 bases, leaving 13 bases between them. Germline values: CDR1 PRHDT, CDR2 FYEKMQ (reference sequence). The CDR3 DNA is TGTGCCAGCAGCCCGGAGTGGGGTCACGAGCAGTACTTC. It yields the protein CASSPEWGHEQYF.

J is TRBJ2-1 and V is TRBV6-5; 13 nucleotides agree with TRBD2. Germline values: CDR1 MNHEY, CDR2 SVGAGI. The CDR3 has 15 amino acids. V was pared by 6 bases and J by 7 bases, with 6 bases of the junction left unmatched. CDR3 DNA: TGTGCCAGCAGCCGGACTAGCGGGGGCCGGAATGAGCAGTTCTTC. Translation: CASSRTSGGRNEQFF.